These 17 T cell receptor beta chains were sequenced from one sample in a study of blood T cell repertoires in COVID-19. The data were produced by immunoSEQ multiplex PCR, yet TCRdb's version contains in-frame clones alone and is incomplete. The profile shows fewer than 85,000 clones, about 83% of them singletons. The sample was peripheral blood. The receptors shown here come from a man aged 55 to 70 with acute or convalescent COVID-19.

The genes are TRBV30 and TRBJ2-5, with TRBD2 identical over 14 bases. Germline CDR1 GTSNPN, CDR2 SVGIG (reference sequence). The CDR3 extends over 16 amino acids. Germline trimming cut 2 bases from V and 1 base from J; bases unmatched to any gene: 3. The CDR3 protein is CAWSKGLAGGQETQYF. The CDR3 DNA sequence: TGTGCCTGGAGTAAAGGACTAGCGGGGGGCCAAGAGACCCAGTACTTC.

The genes are TRBV2 and TRBJ2-7; 10 bases map to TRBD2. Germline-derived CDR1 and CDR2 are SNHLY and FYNNEI. Trimming removed 0 bases from V and 4 bases from J; junction bases left unmatched: 9. This CDR3 contains 17 residues. The CDR3 bases are TGTGCCAGCAGTGAAGCGAACCAACTAGCGGGGATGTACGAGCAGTACTTC. It specifies CASSEANQLAGMYEQYF.

V usage is TRBV6-5 and J usage is TRBJ1-5; TRBD1 matches 8 bases. Germline lookup yields CDR1 MNHEY and CDR2 SVGAGI. V dropped 6 bases and J dropped 12; count of bases not matched to a gene: 16. There are 15 residues in the CDR3. The CDR3 sequence: CASSSNGQGHSNQHF. CDR3 coding DNA: TGTGCCAGCAGCTCCAACGGACAGGGTCATAGTAACCAGCATTTT.

The chain has TRBV7-2 and TRBJ2-1; 7 bases match TRBD1. There are 15 residues in the CDR3. Trimming at V came to 2 bases and at J to 3 bases, leaving 4 bases not matched to a gene. CDR1 and CDR2 from the germline V gene are SGHTA and FQGNSA. The CDR3 loop is CASSLKDRDYNEQFF. In nucleotides, the CDR3 is TGTGCCAGCAGCTTAAAAGACAGGGACTACAATGAGCAGTTCTTC.

V usage is TRBV19 and J usage is TRBJ2-6; maybe TRBD1 (6 bases). The V end was cut by 6 bases, the J end by 1 base, with 19 bases between. The CDR3 has 18 amino acids. The germline V gene has CDR1 LNHDA and CDR2 SQIVND (reference sequence). The CDR3 DNA follows: TGTGCCAGTAGCCCCGACGGACAGATTATATCTGGGGCCAACGTCCTGACTTTC. Encoded protein: CASSPDGQIISGANVLTF.

In DNA form, the CDR3 reads TGTGCCAGCAGTTACTCTCTGGGACTTCACAACTATGGCTACACCTTC. The encoded protein is CASSYSLGLHNYGYTF. The chain links TRBV6-2 or TRBV6-3 to TRBJ1-2; possibly TRBD1 for D (5 bases). The germline V gene encodes CDR1 MNHEY and CDR2 SVGEGT. The V and J ends lost 0 bases and 2 bases respectively, with 13 bases between them. The CDR3 is made up of 16 amino acids.

This chain connects TRBV18 to TRBJ1-5, with a weak D call TRBD1 (5 bases). This CDR3 has 15 amino acids. Germline V lookup: CDR1 KGHSH, CDR2 LQKENI. The V end was cut by 5 bases, the J end by 2 bases, with 13 bases between. This CDR3 is CASSSIRGGNQPQHF. As DNA, the CDR3 is TGTGCCAGCTCAAGTATACGGGGGGGCAATCAGCCCCAGCATTTT.

This clone appeared a single time. CDR3: CASSPDRAVEQYF. In DNA form, the CDR3 reads TGTGCCAGCAGCCCGGACAGGGCGGTTGAGCAGTACTTC. The gene calls are TRBV5-4 and TRBJ2-7; 8 bases line up with TRBD1. CDR1 is SGHNT and CDR2 is YYREEE in the germline V gene (reference sequence). With V trimmed by 4 bases and J by 7 bases, 7 bases remained unmatched. The CDR3 spans 13 residues.

The gene calls are TRBV9 and TRBJ2-5; D perhaps matches TRBD2 (5 bases). Germline lookup yields CDR1 SGDLS and CDR2 YYNGEE. The V end lost 0 bases, the J end lost 2 bases, and 8 bases lay between the germline ends. This CDR3 spans 14 amino acids. The CDR3 DNA follows: TGTGCCAGCAGCGTAGGTCCGGGGCAAGAGACCCAGTACTTC. Its protein is CASSVGPGQETQYF.

The chain has TRBV4-3 and TRBJ2-2; 7 positions match TRBD2. The V gene's germline CDR1 is LGHNA and CDR2 YSLEER. The length of the CDR3 is 18 residues. V lost 4 bases and J lost 4; bases outside the gene matches: 15. This CDR3 reads CASSREHQRGSFTGELFF. CDR3 DNA: TGCGCCAGCAGCCGAGAACACCAGCGGGGATCCTTCACCGGGGAGCTGTTTTTT.

About this clone itself: The DNA is left out, because the CDR3 cannot be placed on it with certainty; the CDR3 is given as TCRdb lists it. This chain uses TRBV5-1 with TRBJ1-2; no check of the table's D call, TRBD1, against the DNA was made. CDR1 and CDR2 from the germline V gene are SGHRS and YFSETQ. The CDR3 is 16 amino acids long, termini counted. The CDR3 here is CASSWGQGSIGYGHTF.

V is TRBV7-8 and J is TRBJ2-7; 10 bases agree with TRBD2. The CDR3 runs 15 residues. The germline V gene encodes CDR1 SGHVS and CDR2 FQNEAQ. V gave up 5 bases and J gave up 3 bases; unmatched junction bases: 7. The CDR3 nucleotides read TGTGCCAGCAGCCTAGTGTCTAGCGGGAGCTACGAGCAGTACTTC. Its protein product is CASSLVSSGSYEQYF.

The chain carries TRBV6-5 and TRBJ1-2; 7 bases fit TRBD1. The V segment lost 6 bases and the J segment 3 bases; nucleotides outside the gene matches: 4. From germline, CDR1 is MNHEY and CDR2 SVGAGI. The CDR3 runs 13 residues. The CDR3 loop reads CASSKDRDYGYTF. The CDR3 nucleotides are TGTGCCAGCAGCAAAGACAGGGACTATGGCTACACCTTC.

The genes are TRBV19 and TRBJ1-4, with TRBD1 identical over 7 bases. Germline V gene sequence: CDR1 LNHDA, CDR2 SQIVND (reference sequence). The CDR3 is 13 residues long. V gave up 9 bases and J gave up 6 bases; unmatched junction bases: 7. This CDR3 is CASERQGHEKLFF. In DNA form, the CDR3 reads TGTGCCAGCGAGAGACAGGGCCATGAAAAACTGTTTTTT.

This chain joins TRBV19 and TRBJ1-5; TRBD1 matches 9 bases. The CDR3 contains 15 residues. The V gene's germline CDR1 is LNHDA and CDR2 SQIVND (reference sequence). V shed 4 bases, J shed 7 bases, and the junction held 8 bases outside the gene matches. This CDR3 reads CASSRTGQGYQPQHF. The CDR3 DNA follows: TGTGCCAGTAGTAGAACGGGACAGGGTTACCAGCCCCAGCATTTT.

This chain uses TRBV2 with TRBJ2-5; D is ambiguous. This CDR3 comprises 12 residues. Germline V gene data show CDR1 as SNHLY and CDR2 as FYNNEI. The V end was cut by 11 bases, the J end by 5 bases, with 15 bases between. CDR3 residues: CARSGASETQYF. In nucleotides, the CDR3 is TGTGCCCGCTCTGGAGCGTCGGAGACCCAGTACTTC.

The CDR3 DNA reads TGTGCCACCAGGGGGGCGGAAGAAGGGACTGAAGCTTTCTTT. It encodes CATRGAEEGTEAFF. The rearrangement links TRBV24-1 to TRBJ1-1; D perhaps matches TRBD1 (6 bases). The V end lost 7 bases, the J end lost 5 bases, and 16 bases lay between the germline ends. CDR1 is KGHDR and CDR2 is SFDVKD in the germline V gene. This CDR3 has 14 amino acids.